A single sample is the source of the 13 T cell receptor beta chains below, sequenced in a study of blood T cell repertoires in COVID-19. Using immunoSEQ multiplex PCR, the repertoire was profiled, and TCRdb retains in-frame clones only, with some absent. The sample lists about 160,000 clones, approximately 86% seen once, with 3% to 4.5% in the top ten. Sequenced input: peripheral blood. Every receptor here comes from a woman between 55 and 75 years old who had recovered from COVID-19.

This clone was seen only once. J is TRBJ2-3 and V is TRBV5-1, with D possibly TRBD2 on 5 matching bases. The germline V gene encodes CDR1 SGHRS and CDR2 YFSETQ. Trimming removed 2 bases from V and 6 bases from J, with 19 bases in between. The CDR3 has 16 amino acids. CDR3: CASSLPGGLAVDTQYF. Here the CDR3 DNA reads TGCGCCAGCAGCTTACCCGGTGGACTGGCGGTCGATACGCAGTATTTT.

V usage is TRBV28 and J usage is TRBJ1-4; TRBD1 is a possible D gene (5 bases). Germline-derived CDR1 and CDR2 are MDHEN and SYDVKM. V lost 5 bases to trimming and J lost 7 bases, with 17 bases between them. This CDR3 is built from 15 residues. CDR3 nucleotides: TGTGCCAGCAGTACGTTAGGCGGGGGAGGTGAAAAACTGTTTTTT. It specifies CASSTLGGGGEKLFF.

CDR3 in amino acids: CASSYNRGGTSYEQYF. The DNA for the CDR3 is TGTGCCAGCAGCTATAACCGAGGCGGGACCTCCTACGAGCAGTACTTC. The rearrangement joins TRBV5-4 to TRBJ2-7; the D gene is possibly TRBD2 (6 bases). The germline V and J ends were trimmed by 3 bases and 0 bases, with 16 bases remaining between them. The CDR3 consists of 16 residues. Germline CDR1 SGHNT, CDR2 YYREEE (reference sequence).

The chain recombines TRBV2 with TRBJ1-1; no reliable D call. CDR1 is SNHLY, CDR2 FYNNEI, per germline. Trimming pared 6 bases from V and 0 bases from J, leaving 11 bases between. This CDR3 contains 14 residues. The CDR3 spells CASRSPGMNTEAFF. The CDR3 nucleotides are TGTGCCAGCAGGTCACCAGGTATGAACACTGAAGCTTTCTTT.

The chain is built from TRBV27 and TRBJ2-3; TRBD1 matches at 9 bases. Unmatched junction bases numbered 4, after V lost 2 bases and J lost 1 base. Germline values: CDR1 MNHEY, CDR2 SMNVEV (reference sequence). The CDR3 sequence is 16 residues long. The CDR3 loop is CASSLGQGMGTDTQYF. In nucleotides, the CDR3 is TGTGCCAGCAGTTTAGGACAGGGGATGGGCACAGATACGCAGTATTTT.

The chain carries TRBV7-9 and TRBJ1-1; no reliable D call. Trimming stripped 10 bases from V and 1 base from J, with 13 bases between. There are 13 residues in the CDR3. Germline CDR1 reads SEHNR; CDR2 reads FQNEAQ (reference sequence). CDR3 loop: CATAVVWNTEAFF. CDR3 coding DNA: TGTGCCACCGCGGTGGTCTGGAACACTGAAGCTTTCTTT.

The chain links TRBV9 to TRBJ2-3; 9 positions match TRBD2. The CDR3 is 16 residues long. V dropped 0 bases and J dropped 6; count of bases not matched to a gene: 8. Germline CDR1 reads SGDLS; CDR2 reads YYNGEE. This CDR3 reads CASSVEGGGAYDTQYF. CDR3 sequence (DNA): TGTGCCAGCAGCGTAGAGGGCGGGGGGGCATATGATACGCAGTATTTT.

V gene TRBV4-2 combines with J gene TRBJ1-3; D gene ambiguous. Trimming stripped 0 bases from V and 0 bases from J, with 9 bases between. Germline V lookup: CDR1 LGHNA, CDR2 YNFKEQ. CDR3 length equals 16 residues. The CDR3 DNA reads as TGTGCCAGCAGCCAAGATCAACAGCTCTCTGGAAACACCATATATTTT. Its translation: CASSQDQQLSGNTIYF.

This chain's CDR3 is CASSRGQGGFNRNYGYTF. The CDR3 DNA reads as TGCGCCAGCAGCCGTGGACAGGGCGGCTTTAATCGGAACTATGGCTACACCTTC. V is TRBV5-1 and J is TRBJ1-2; 8 positions agree with TRBD1. This CDR3 contains 18 residues. The ends lost 4 bases at V and 2 bases at J; junction bases unmatched: 16. CDR1 and CDR2 from the germline V gene are SGHRS and YFSETQ.

The rearrangement links TRBV5-1 to TRBJ2-3; tentatively, D is TRBD1 (6 bases). Trimming stripped 4 bases from V and 4 bases from J, with 10 bases between. The CDR3 spans 13 residues. Germline lookup yields CDR1 SGHRS and CDR2 YFSETQ. This CDR3 reads CASSPQGSDTQYF. The CDR3 region has the DNA TGCGCCAGCAGCCCCCAGGGGTCAGATACGCAGTATTTT.

This chain connects TRBV27 to TRBJ2-3, with 7 bases that match TRBD1. CDR1 and CDR2 (germline): MNHEY, SMNVEV (reference sequence). V was pared by 4 bases and J by 0 bases, with 4 bases of the junction left unmatched. The CDR3 is made up of 15 amino acids. CDR3 region: CASSYKGASTDTQYF. The CDR3 coding sequence is TGTGCCAGCAGTTATAAGGGGGCTAGCACAGATACGCAGTATTTT.

As concerns this clone: Relative to the germline gene, one junction end is altered; a read error may explain this. The chain carries TRBV3-1 (or the pseudogene TRBV3-2) and TRBJ1-2; no firm D call. Germline lookup yields CDR1 LGHDT and CDR2 YNNKEL (reference sequence). The CDR3 covers 13 residues. The CDR3 coding sequence is TGTGCCAGCAGCCAAGAGGCGGGCAGCGGCTCTTTCTTC. As protein: CASSQEAGSGSFF.

This chain uses TRBV5-4 with TRBJ2-1; TRBD2 is a possible D gene (7 bases). CDR3 size: 15 residues. Trimming shortened V by 7 bases and J by 2 bases, and 16 bases separated the two germline ends. Germline V gene data show CDR1 as SGHNT and CDR2 as YYREEE (reference sequence). CDR3 nucleotides: TGTGCCAGCGCTAGGGGGGGTCTCACCTACAATGAGCAGTTCTTC. Translated: CASARGGLTYNEQFF. Based on the CDR3 plus reference TRBV5-4 and TRBJ2-1, the full variable domain is ETGVTQSPTHLIKTRGQQVTLRCSSQSGHNTVSWYQQALGQGPQFIFQYYREEENGRGNFPPRFSGLQFPNYSSELNVNALELDDSALYLCASARGGLTYNEQFFGPGTRLTVL.